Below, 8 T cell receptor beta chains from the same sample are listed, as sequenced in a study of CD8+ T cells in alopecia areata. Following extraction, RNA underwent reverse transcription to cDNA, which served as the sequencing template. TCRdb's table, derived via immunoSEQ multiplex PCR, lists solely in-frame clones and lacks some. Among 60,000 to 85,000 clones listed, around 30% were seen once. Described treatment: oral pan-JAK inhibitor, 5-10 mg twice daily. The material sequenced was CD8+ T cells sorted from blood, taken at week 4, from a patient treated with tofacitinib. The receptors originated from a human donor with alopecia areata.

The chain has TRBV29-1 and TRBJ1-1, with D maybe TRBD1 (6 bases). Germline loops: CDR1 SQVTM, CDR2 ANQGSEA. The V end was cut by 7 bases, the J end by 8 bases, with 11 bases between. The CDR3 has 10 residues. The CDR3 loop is CSATGTEAFF. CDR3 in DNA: TGCAGCGCCACCGGGACAGAAGCTTTCTTT.

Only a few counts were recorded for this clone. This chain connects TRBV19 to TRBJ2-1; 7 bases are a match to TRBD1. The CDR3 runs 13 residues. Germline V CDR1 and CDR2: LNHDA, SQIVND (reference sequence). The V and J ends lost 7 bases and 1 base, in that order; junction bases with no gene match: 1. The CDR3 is CASMTGSYNEQFF. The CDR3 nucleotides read TGTGCCAGTATGACAGGGTCCTACAATGAGCAGTTCTTC.

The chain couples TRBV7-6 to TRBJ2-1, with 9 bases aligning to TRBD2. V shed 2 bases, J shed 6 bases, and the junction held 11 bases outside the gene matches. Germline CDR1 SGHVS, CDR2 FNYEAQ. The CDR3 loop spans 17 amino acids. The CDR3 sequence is CASSLPRGGRGLNEQFF. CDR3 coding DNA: TGTGCCAGCAGCTTACCTAGGGGCGGGAGGGGGCTCAATGAGCAGTTCTTC.

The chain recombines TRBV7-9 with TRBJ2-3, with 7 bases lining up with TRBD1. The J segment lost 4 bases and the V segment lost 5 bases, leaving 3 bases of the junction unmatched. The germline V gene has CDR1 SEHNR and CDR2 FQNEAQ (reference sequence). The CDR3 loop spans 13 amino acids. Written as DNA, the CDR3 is TGTGCCAGCAGCCCCACAGGGGCAGATACGCAGTATTTT. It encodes CASSPTGADTQYF.

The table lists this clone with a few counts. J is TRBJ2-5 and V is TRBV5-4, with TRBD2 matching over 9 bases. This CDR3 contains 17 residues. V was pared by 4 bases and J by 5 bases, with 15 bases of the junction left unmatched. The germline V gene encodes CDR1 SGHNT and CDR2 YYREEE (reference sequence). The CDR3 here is CASSLIPGREGGETQYF. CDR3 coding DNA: TGTGCCAGCAGCCTAATCCCCGGGCGGGAGGGCGGCGAGACCCAGTACTTC.

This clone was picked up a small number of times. Here the CDR3 reads CSLFGTSGPLSSYNEQFF. The CDR3 nucleotides are TGCAGCCTGTTTGGGACTAGCGGGCCGCTTAGCTCCTACAATGAGCAGTTCTTC. This chain connects TRBV29-1 to TRBJ2-1, with 12 positions matching TRBD2. This CDR3 contains 18 residues. Per the germline V gene, CDR1 is SQVTM and CDR2 is ANQGSEA. V lost 8 bases to trimming and J lost 0 bases; unmatched junction nucleotides: 14.

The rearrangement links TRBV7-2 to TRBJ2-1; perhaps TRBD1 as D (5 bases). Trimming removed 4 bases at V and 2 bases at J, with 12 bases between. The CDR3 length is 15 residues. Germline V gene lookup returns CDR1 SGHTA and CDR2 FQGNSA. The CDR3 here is CASSSQTETYNEQFF. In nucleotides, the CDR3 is TGTGCCAGCAGCTCCCAGACAGAAACCTACAATGAGCAGTTCTTC.

In nucleotides, the CDR3 is TGTGCCAGCAACAAGGGCAATCAGCCCCAGCATTTT. Translation gives CASNKGNQPQHF. The V gene is TRBV5-6, the J gene TRBJ1-5; D remains unclear. Trimming removed 6 bases at V and 2 bases at J, with 6 bases between. This CDR3 has 12 amino acids. The germline V gene encodes CDR1 SGHDT and CDR2 YYEEEE.